A selection of T cell receptor beta chains follows, all from one sample in a study of cytomegalovirus exposure and HLA in healthy donors. TCRdb keeps only in-frame clones here, not all; method: immunoSEQ multiplex PCR. This table has about 160,000 clones, 60% to 85% appearing once. Material: PBMCs. Receptors originate from a man aged 30 to 39 in good health and CMV-seropositive. CDR3s include the opening cysteine and the closing phenylalanine or tryptophan. A D gene is named only where the DNA matches it firmly.

TRBJ1-3 TRBV10-3 TRBD1 15 CAISDGTGTGNTIYF TGTGCCATCAGTGATGGGACAGGGACTGGAAACACCATATATTTT
TRBJ2-5 TRBV11-3 - 16 CASSPGYQTYQETQYF TGTGCCAGCAGCCCCGGGTACCAAACATACCAAGAGACCCAGTACTTC
TRBJ2-2 TRBV7-6 - 15 CASSYEGTYTGELFF TGTGCCAGCAGCTACGAGGGAACCTACACCGGGGAGCTGTTTTTT
TRBJ1-1 TRBV10-3 - 13 CAISESGGTEAFF TGTGCCATCAGTGAGTCGGGGGGAACTGAAGCTTTCTTT
TRBJ1-2 TRBV7-9 - 15 CASSSARTGSYGYTF TGTGCCAGCAGCTCGGCCCGAACCGGGTCCTATGGCTACACCTTC
TRBJ2-3 TRBV4-1 - 16 CASSPLGLMAPDTQYF TGCGCCAGCAGCCCACTTGGGCTAATGGCCCCAGATACGCAGTATTTT
TRBJ1-2 TRBV30 TRBD1 14 CAWSVKGRGDGYTF TGTGCCTGGAGTGTAAAAGGCAGGGGGGACGGCTACACCTTC
TRBJ2-3 TRBV6-5 - 12 CASRSPLAPQYF TGTGCCAGCAGGTCCCCATTAGCACCGCAGTATTTT
TRBJ2-7 TRBV5-4 TRBD1 13 CASRGDSVYEQYF TGTGCCAGCAGGGGGGACAGCGTCTACGAGCAGTACTTC
TRBJ1-4 TRBV2 - 14 CASRAPPQGEKLFF TGTGCCAGCAGGGCCCCCCCGCAGGGGGAAAAACTGTTTTTT
TRBJ2-5 TRBV7-3 TRBD2 15 CASSLGLAGVETQYF TGTGCCAGCAGCTTGGGACTAGCGGGGGTAGAGACCCAGTACTTC
TRBJ2-1 TRBV11-2 - 16 CASSSTPGTVYNEQFF TGTGCCAGCAGCTCTACCCCTGGGACTGTTTACAATGAGCAGTTCTTC
TRBJ2-1 TRBV19 - 13 CASSPLPGNEQFF TGTGCCAGTAGTCCCCTCCCAGGGAATGAGCAGTTCTTC
TRBJ2-3 TRBV29-1 - 18 CSVVSLGTDGTSTDTQYF TGCAGCGTTGTTTCGTTAGGGACTGACGGAACTAGCACAGATACGCAGTATTTT
TRBJ2-7 TRBV7-9 TRBD1 14 CASSPSGQPYEQYF TGTGCCAGCAGCCCTTCGGGACAGCCCTACGAGCAGTACTTC
TRBJ2-1 TRBV11-2 TRBD2 15 CASSPRTSGGAEQFF TGTGCCAGCAGCCCACGGACTAGCGGGGGTGCTGAGCAGTTCTTC